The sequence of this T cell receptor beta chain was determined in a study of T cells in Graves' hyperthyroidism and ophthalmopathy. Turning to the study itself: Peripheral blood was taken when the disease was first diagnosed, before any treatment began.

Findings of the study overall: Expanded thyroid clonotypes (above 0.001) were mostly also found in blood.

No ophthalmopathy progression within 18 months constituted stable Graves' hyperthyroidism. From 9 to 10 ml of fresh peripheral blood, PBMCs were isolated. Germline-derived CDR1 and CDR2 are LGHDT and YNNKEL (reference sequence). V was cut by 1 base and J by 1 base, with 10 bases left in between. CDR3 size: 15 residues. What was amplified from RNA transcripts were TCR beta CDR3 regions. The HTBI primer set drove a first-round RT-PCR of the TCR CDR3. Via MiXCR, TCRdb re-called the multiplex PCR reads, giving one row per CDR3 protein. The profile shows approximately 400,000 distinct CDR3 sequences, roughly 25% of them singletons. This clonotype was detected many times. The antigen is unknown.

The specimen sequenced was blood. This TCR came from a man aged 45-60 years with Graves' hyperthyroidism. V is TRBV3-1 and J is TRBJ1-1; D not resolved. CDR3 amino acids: CASSQGRGTNTEAFF. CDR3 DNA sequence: TGTGCCAGCAGCCAAGGGCGGGGAACGAACACTGAAGCTTTCTTT.